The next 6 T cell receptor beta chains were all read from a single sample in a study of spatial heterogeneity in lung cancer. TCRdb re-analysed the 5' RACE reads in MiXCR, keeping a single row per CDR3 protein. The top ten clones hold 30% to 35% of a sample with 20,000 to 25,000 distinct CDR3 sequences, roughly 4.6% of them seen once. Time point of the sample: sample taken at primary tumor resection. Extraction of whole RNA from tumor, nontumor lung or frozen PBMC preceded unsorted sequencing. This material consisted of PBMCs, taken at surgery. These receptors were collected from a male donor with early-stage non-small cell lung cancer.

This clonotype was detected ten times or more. The CDR3 here is CASSLPTAPTQGTQYF. The CDR3, as DNA: TGTGCCAGCAGCCTACCGACAGCCCCCACACAGGGTACGCAGTATTTT. The rearrangement uses TRBV28 and TRBJ2-3, with D possibly matching TRBD1 (6 bases). The CDR3 contains 16 residues. V was trimmed by 6 bases and J by 8 bases, leaving 24 bases between them. Germline V gene data show CDR1 as MDHEN and CDR2 as SYDVKM.

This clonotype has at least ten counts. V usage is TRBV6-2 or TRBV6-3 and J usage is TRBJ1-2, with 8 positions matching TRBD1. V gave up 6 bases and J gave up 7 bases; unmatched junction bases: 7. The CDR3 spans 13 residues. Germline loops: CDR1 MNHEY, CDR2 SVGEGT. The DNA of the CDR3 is TGTGCCAGCAGCTCCCGGGACAGGATTGGCTACACCTTC. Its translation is CASSSRDRIGYTF.

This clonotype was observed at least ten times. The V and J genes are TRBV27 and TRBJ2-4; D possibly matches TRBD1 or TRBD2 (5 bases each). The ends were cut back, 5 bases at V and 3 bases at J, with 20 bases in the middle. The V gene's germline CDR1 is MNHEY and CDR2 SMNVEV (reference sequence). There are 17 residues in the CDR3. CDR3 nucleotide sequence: TGTGCCAGCAGTCCGGGGCAGGGTAGGGTCGACAAAAACATTCAGTACTTC. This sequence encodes CASSPGQGRVDKNIQYF.

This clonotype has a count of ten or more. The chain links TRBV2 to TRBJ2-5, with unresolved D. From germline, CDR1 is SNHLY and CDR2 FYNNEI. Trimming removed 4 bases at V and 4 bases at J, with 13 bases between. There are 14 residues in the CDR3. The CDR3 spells CASSGLLERETQYF. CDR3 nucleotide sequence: TGTGCCAGCAGTGGACTTCTCGAGAGAGAGACCCAGTACTTC.

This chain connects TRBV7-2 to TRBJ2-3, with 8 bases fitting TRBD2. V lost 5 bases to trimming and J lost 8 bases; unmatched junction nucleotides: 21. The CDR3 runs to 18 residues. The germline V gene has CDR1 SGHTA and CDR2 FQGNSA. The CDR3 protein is CASSPQGSVRGGSSTQYF. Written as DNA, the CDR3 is TGTGCCAGCAGCCCCCAGGGATCAGTACGGGGGGGCTCCTCTACGCAGTATTTT.

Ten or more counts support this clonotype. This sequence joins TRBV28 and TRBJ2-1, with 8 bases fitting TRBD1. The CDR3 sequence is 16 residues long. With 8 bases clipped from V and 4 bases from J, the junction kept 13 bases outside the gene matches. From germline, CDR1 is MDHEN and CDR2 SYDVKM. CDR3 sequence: CASGTIGGQAYNEQFF. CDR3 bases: TGTGCCAGCGGGACCATAGGGGGACAGGCATACAATGAGCAGTTCTTC.